The clone carrying this TCR beta chain showed up just a few times. The antigen is unknown. Other DNA sequences of this sample code for an identical CDR3. For every subset, genomic DNA was evenly distributed across several immunoSEQ plates. Using immunoSEQ multiplex PCR, the repertoire was profiled, and TCRdb retains in-frame clones only, with some absent. The table includes more than 2,000,000 clones, 90% to 95% detected once. This record belongs to a study of shared clonotypes between healthy human individuals. General observations from the study: Sharing across four donors was highest in naive CD4 (around 5%) and lowest in memory CD8 (roughly 0.4%).

V gave up 6 bases and J gave up 1 base; unmatched junction bases: 5. The CDR3 length is 15 residues. Looked up from germline, CDR1 is MDHEN and CDR2 is SYDVKM. This chain connects TRBV28 to TRBJ2-3, with 9 bases lining up with TRBD1. Source material: naive CD4+ T cells from PBMCs. Sample subset: CD45RA+ positively selected. The TCR comes from a man aged 18 to 30 in good health. Some clones in this sample may be carry-over from other donors' samples. The DNA for the CDR3 is TGTGCCAGCAGCCGCCGGACAGGGGGCACAGATACGCAGTATTTT. Its translation is CASSRRTGGTDTQYF.